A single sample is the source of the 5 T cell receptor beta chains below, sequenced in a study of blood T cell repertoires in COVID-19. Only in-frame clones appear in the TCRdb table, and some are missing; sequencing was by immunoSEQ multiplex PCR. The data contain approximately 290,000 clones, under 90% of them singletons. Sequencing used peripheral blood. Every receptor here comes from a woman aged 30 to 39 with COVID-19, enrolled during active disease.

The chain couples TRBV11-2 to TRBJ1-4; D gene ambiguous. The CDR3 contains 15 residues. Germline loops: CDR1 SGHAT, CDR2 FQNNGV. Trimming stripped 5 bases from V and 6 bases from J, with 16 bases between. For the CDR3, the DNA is TGTGCCAGCAGCCCTCGCGGGGAGGGAGATGAAAAACTGTTTTTT. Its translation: CASSPRGEGDEKLFF.

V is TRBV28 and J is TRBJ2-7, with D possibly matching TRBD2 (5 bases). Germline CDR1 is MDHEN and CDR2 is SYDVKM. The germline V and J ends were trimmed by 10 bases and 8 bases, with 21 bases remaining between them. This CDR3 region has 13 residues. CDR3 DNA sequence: TGTGCCACCCGGCGAGCCTCGGGGAACCAGCAGTACTTC. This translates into CATRRASGNQQYF. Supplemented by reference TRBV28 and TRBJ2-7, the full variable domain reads DVKVTQSSRYLVKRTGEKVFLECVQDMDHENMFWYRQDPGLGLRLIYFSYDVKMKEKGDIPEGYSVSREKKERFSLILESASTNQTSMYLCATRRASGNQQYFGPGTRLTVT.

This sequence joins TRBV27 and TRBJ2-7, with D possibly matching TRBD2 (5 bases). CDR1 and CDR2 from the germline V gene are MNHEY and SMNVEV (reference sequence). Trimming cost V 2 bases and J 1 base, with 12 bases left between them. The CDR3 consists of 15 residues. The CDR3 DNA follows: TGTGCCAGCAGTTTAGTCGGAGGTTGGTCCTACGAGCAGTACTTC. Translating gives CASSLVGGWSYEQYF.

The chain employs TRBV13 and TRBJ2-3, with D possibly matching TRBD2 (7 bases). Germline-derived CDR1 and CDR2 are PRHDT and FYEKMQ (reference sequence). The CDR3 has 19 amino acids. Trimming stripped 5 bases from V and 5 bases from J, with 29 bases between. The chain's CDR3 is CASSLSWGGAPSGVDTQYF. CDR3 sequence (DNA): TGTGCCAGCAGCCTAAGTTGGGGGGGGGCCCCTTCGGGGGTAGATACGCAGTATTTT.

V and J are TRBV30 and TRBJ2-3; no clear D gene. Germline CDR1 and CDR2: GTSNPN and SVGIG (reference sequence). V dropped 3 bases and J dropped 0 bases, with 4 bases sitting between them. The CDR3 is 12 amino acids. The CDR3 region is CAWSLSTDTQYF. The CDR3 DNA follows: TGTGCCTGGAGCCTGAGCACAGATACGCAGTATTTT.